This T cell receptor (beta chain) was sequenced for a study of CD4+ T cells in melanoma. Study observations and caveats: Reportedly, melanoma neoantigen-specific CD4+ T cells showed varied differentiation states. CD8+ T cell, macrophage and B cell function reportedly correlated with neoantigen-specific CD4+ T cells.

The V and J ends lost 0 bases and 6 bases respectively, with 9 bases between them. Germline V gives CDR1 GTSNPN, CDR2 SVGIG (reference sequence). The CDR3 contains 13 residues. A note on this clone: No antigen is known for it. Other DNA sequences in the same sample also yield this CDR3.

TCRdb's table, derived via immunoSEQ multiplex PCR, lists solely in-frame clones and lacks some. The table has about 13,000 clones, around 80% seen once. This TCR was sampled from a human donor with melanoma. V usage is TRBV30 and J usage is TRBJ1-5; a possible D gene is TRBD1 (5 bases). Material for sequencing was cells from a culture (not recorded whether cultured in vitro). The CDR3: CAWSVAGSQPQHF. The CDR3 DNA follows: TGTGCCTGGAGTGTGGCAGGGAGTCAGCCCCAGCATTTT.